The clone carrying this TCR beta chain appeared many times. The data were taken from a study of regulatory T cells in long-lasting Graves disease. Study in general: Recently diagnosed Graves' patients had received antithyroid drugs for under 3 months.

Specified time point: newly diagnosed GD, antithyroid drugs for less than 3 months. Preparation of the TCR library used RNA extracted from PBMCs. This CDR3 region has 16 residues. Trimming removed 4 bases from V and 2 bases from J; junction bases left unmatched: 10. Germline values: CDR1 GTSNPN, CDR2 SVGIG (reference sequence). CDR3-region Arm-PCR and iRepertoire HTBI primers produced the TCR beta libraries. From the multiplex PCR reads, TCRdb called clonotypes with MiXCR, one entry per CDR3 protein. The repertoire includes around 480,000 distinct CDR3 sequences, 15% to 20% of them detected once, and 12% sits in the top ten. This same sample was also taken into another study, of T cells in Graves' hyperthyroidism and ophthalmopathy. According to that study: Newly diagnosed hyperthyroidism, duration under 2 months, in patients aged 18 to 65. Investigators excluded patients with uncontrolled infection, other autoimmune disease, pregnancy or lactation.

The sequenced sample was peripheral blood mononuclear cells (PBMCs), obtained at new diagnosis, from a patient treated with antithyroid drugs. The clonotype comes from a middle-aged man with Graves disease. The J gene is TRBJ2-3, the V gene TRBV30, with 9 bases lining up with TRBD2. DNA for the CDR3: TGTGCCTGGAAGGGCCCTGGACTAGCGACCACAGATACGCAGTATTTT. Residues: CAWKGPGLATTDTQYF. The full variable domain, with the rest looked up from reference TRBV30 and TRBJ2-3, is SQTIHQWPATLVQPVGSPLSLECTVEGTSNPNLYWYRQAAGRGLQLLFYSVGIGQISSEVPQNLSASRPQDRQFILSSKKLLLSDSGFYLCAWKGPGLATTDTQYFGPGTRLTVL.